This TCR beta chain was identified during a study of blood T cells in healthy people across ages. Broader study findings: TCR beta diversity tracked closely with naive T cell percentage. Age brought a roughly linear fall in TCR beta diversity measured per million T cells.

At least 7 million PBMCs were isolated per sample. The ends lost 5 bases at V and 13 bases at J; junction bases unmatched: 18. CDR1 and CDR2 (germline): LGHDT, YNNKEL (reference sequence). This CDR3 is 16 amino acids long. Details on this clonotype: As yet, its antigen is unknown.

It was with a sample-barcoded 5' primer and a J-beta primer mix that a second PCR of about 6 to 12 cycles was run. Sequencing yielded, for each sample, at least 3 million paired-end reads carrying CDR3. TCRdb fed the 5' RACE reads into MiXCR, producing one record per CDR3 protein. The sample yields 1.5 million to 2 million distinct CDR3 sequences, 49% seen once. The clonotype comes from a woman in her thirties or forties in good health. Sequenced input: blood. This chain connects TRBV3-1 to TRBJ2-4, with 9 bases aligning to TRBD1. CDR3 sequence (DNA): TGTGCCAGCAGCGATTCCCACGGGACAGGGATAAGGTTGCAGTACTTC. Translated, it gives CASSDSHGTGIRLQYF.